The entry below gives a single T cell receptor (beta chain) sequence along with its context. This clone is a singleton in its sample. It has no known antigen specificity. Qualities for individual bases were not recorded, and no much larger clone is one base off. This specimen belongs to a study of T cell responses to AZD1222 COVID-19 vaccine (dated by TCRdb to the early 2020s). The study in broad terms: Because spike-specific TCR depth and breadth did not differ between the two schedules, AZD1222 recipients who got a second dose at roughly 4 weeks were pooled with those who got a second dose at roughly 12 weeks. A total of under 250 trial participants underwent TCR sequencing, of whom about 200 had received two doses of AZD1222 and some 26 had received two doses of the MenACWY control vaccine. Trial participants were enrolled into age subgroups of 18-55, 56-69 and 70-plus years, which contained around 140, 26 and 57 TCR-sequenced participants, respectively. Broad study findings and their caveats: The 56-69-year group was small, and its depth increase did not reach significance, likely because of low power. Participants were mostly white British and included more females than males, and it was suggested by the authors that clonal diversity may have been underestimated. After two AZD1222 doses, both the breadth and the depth of spike-specific TCRs were significantly higher than at day 0 and than in MenACWY recipients. Because no day 14 peak-response samples were available, the repertoires could be characterized only after the peak T cell response. Reportedly, close to half of the unique spike-specific TCRs recognized epitopes lying outside the regions that are mutated in the B.1.351 and B.1.1.7 variants. Vaccine-associated CD4 TCRs spanned the whole spike protein, with dominant responses in regions 160-218 and 743-854. Conclusions about previously exposed vaccinees are limited because only five or six AZD1222 recipients were SARS-CoV-2 seropositive at baseline.

The CDR3 regions of human TCRbeta chains were analyzed by immunosequencing. As for how the authors treated the data: Repertoire TCRs were matched against a reference library of SARS-CoV-2-specific TCRs generated with the MIRA antigen-specificity platform. Breadth meant the fraction of unique TCRs that were SARS-CoV-2-associated, whereas depth meant the fraction of total T cells that were SARS-CoV-2-associated. Using the MIRA data, every spike-specific TCR was mapped to the spike region that the TCR reacted to and assigned to either a CD4 or a CD8 class. Log10-transformed breadth and depth values were compared by one-way ANOVA with Sidak's multiple comparisons tests. The table comes from immuneACCESS by way of TCRdb, which keeps in-frame sequences with V and J called. Part of the clones is missing from these tables; in studies checked, under half for an unresolved V gene and the rest for unknown reasons. That table gives V, J and clone size, and the DNA gave D and trimming. The sample table holds about 100,000 clones, of which about 89% were seen once. 16% of the sample comes from the top ten.

Compared with germline, V lacks 3 bases and J lacks 5 bases; bases without a gene match: 7. CDR1 SGHNT and CDR2 YYREEE were looked up in the germline V gene (reference sequence). The CDR3 contains 17 residues, cysteine and phenylalanine counted. The retained sequence is limited to the CDR3, 51 bases, with the frame set at the first base. The time point label, as the study defines it: baseline before first vaccination. Samples from vaccinated people were obtained from the UK trials COV001 and COV002, which included a single-blind randomized controlled phase 2/3 trial of AZD1222 (ChAdOx1 nCoV-19) in healthy adults. Trial participant PBMC samples were collected at day 0 and day 28 after the second dose for TCRbeta chain sequencing.

Recombination joined TRBV5-4 with TRBJ2-1; 14 nucleotides in the junction match TRBD2. The TCR comes from an adult in good health. Sample: peripheral blood, taken on day 0 of AZD1222 vaccination. The CDR3 protein: CASSWTSGGPRDNEQFF. The DNA sequence is as follows: TGTGCCAGCAGCTGGACTAGCGGGGGGCCTCGGGACAATGAGCAGTTCTTC.